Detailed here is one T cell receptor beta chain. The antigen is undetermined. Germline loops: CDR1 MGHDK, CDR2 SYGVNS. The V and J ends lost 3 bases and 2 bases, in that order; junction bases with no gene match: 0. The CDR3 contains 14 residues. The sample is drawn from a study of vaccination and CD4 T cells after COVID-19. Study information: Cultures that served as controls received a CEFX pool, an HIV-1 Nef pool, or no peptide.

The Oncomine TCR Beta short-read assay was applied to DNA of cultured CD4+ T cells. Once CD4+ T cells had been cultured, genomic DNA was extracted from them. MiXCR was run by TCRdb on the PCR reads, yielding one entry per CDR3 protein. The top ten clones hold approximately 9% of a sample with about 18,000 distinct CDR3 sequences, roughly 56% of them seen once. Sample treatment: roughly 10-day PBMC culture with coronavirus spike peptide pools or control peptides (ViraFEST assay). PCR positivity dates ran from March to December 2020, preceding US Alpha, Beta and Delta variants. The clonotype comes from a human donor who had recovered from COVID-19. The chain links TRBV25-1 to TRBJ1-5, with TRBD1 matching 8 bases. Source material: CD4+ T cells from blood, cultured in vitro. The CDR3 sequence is CASSEGQGNQPQHF. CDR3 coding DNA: TGTGCCAGCAGTGAGGGACAGGGCAATCAGCCCCAGCATTTT.